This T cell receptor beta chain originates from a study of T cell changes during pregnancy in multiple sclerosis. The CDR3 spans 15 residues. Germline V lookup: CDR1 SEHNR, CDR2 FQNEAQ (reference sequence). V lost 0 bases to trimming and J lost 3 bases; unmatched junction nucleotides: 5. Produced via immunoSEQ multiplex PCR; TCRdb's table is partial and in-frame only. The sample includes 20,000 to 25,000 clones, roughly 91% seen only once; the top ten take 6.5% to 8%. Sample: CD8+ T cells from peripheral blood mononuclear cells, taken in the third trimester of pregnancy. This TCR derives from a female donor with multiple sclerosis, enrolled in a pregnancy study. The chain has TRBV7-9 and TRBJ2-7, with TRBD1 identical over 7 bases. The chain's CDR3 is CASSLATGIGYEQYF. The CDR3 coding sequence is TGTGCCAGCAGCTTAGCGACAGGGATAGGCTACGAGCAGTACTTC. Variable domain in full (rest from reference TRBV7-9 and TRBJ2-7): DTGVSQNPRHKITKRGQNVTFRCDPISEHNRLYWYRQTLGQGPEFLTYFQNEAQLEKSRLLSDRFSAERPKGSFSTLEIQRTEQGDSAMYLCASSLATGIGYEQYFGPGTRLTVT.